This T cell receptor (beta chain) appears in the sequencing data of a study of Ad26.COV2.S vaccination and SARS-CoV-2 variants. A word on this clone: Antigen unknown.

Overall study results and limits: Placebo recipients trailed vaccine recipients in spike-specific TCR breadth.

The CDR3 is made up of 13 amino acids. Germline CDR1 SGHNT, CDR2 YYREEE (reference sequence). V dropped 3 bases and J dropped 4; count of bases not matched to a gene: 4. The sample's treatment: approximately 18 received Ad26.COV2.S at low or high dose, single or two shots; a few received placebo; per-sample allocation not given. Samples came from day 63 after the first vaccine or placebo injection. TCRdb keeps only in-frame clones here, not all; method: immunoSEQ multiplex PCR. The sample includes some 370,000 clones, roughly four fifths seen only once; the top ten take 7% to 9.5%. The chain couples TRBV5-4 to TRBJ2-7, with 7 bases lining up with TRBD1. The sequence was collected from a person aged 18 to 59 who received the Ad26.COV2.S COVID-19 vaccine or a placebo. The source was peripheral blood, collected in a trial of Ad26.COV2.S vaccine versus placebo. The CDR3 spells CASSSQTGYEQYF. The CDR3 nucleotides read TGTGCCAGCAGCTCCCAGACAGGGTACGAGCAGTACTTC.